This T cell receptor (beta chain) originates from a study of T-cell memory formation after mild COVID-19. TCRdb redid the calling of the 5' RACE reads with MiXCR, one entry per CDR3 protein. The sample gives 450,000 to 650,000 distinct CDR3 sequences, about 20% of which show up once; 8.4% is in the top ten. This clonotype was counted a few times. CDR1 is SGHRS, CDR2 YFSETQ, per germline. With 0 bases clipped from V and 4 bases from J, the junction kept 6 bases outside the gene matches. The CDR3 totals 16 residues. This sequence originates from an adult woman who had mild COVID-19 (a few samples of this study predate the infection). Cell type and time point are not known. This chain uses TRBV5-1 with TRBJ2-5, with 10 bases fitting TRBD2. The sample was PBMCs or a T cell subset sorted from them (not recorded which). This chain's CDR3 is CASSLEASGGRETQYF. The CDR3 DNA reads TGCGCCAGCAGCTTGGAGGCTAGCGGGGGCCGAGAGACCCAGTACTTC. The full variable domain, with the rest looked up from reference TRBV5-1 and TRBJ2-5, is KAGVTQTPRYLIKTRGQQVTLSCSPISGHRSVSWYQQTPGQGLQFLFEYFSETQRNKGNFPGRFSGRQFSNSRSEMNVSTLELGDSALYLCASSLEASGGRETQYFGPGTRLLVL.